One and the same sample provided the 3 T cell receptor beta chains below, sequenced in a study of cytomegalovirus exposure and HLA in healthy donors. Some clones are missing from TCRdb's copy, which holds only in-frame ones; the method was immunoSEQ multiplex PCR. Altogether some 180,000 clones are present, roughly 81% being singletons, with the ten largest covering roughly 1.2%. The sample was PBMCs. The receptors come from a woman younger than 45 in good health and CMV-seronegative.

The gene calls are TRBV27 and TRBJ2-2; 10 positions agree with TRBD2. Germline-derived CDR1 and CDR2 are MNHEY and SMNVEV (reference sequence). The CDR3 spans 14 residues. V shed 7 bases and J 5 bases; nucleotides not matched to a gene: 4. CDR3 bases: TGTGCCAGCAACAAGCGGGGGGGGACCGGGGAGCTGTTTTTT. This gives the protein CASNKRGGTGELFF.

V and J are TRBV2 and TRBJ2-5; 11 bases are a match to TRBD2. V was pared by 6 bases and J by 5 bases, with 2 bases of the junction left unmatched. The CDR3 runs 13 residues. Germline V lookup: CDR1 SNHLY, CDR2 FYNNEI. The CDR3 DNA reads TGTGCCAGCAGGGGACTAGCGGCGGAGACCCAGTACTTC. Translation: CASRGLAAETQYF.

Here the CDR3 reads CASSLAGDPNQPQHF. The CDR3 coding sequence is TGCGCCAGCAGCTTGGCAGGGGACCCGAATCAGCCCCAGCATTTT. This sequence joins TRBV5-1 and TRBJ1-5; weak D call: TRBD1 (6 bases). This CDR3 comprises 15 residues. Germline V gene lookup returns CDR1 SGHRS and CDR2 YFSETQ. V was shortened by 0 bases and J by 4 bases, with 11 bases between the two germline ends. The full variable domain, with the rest looked up from reference TRBV5-1 and TRBJ1-5, is KAGVTQTPRYLIKTRGQQVTLSCSPISGHRSVSWYQQTPGQGLQFLFEYFSETQRNKGNFPGRFSGRQFSNSRSEMNVSTLELGDSALYLCASSLAGDPNQPQHFGDGTRLSIL.